The present TCR beta chain was sequenced within a study of T cell responses to AZD1222 COVID-19 vaccine. Data came from immunoSEQ multiplex PCR; TCRdb stores just in-frame clones and leaves some out. Of about 94,000 clones listed, over 75% were seen once; the top ten hold 13%. CDR3 size: 13 residues. Trimming removed 6 bases from V and 5 bases from J, with 13 bases in between. Germline lookup yields CDR1 SEHNR and CDR2 FQNEAQ (reference sequence). The chain combines TRBV7-9 with TRBJ1-2, with unresolved D. This material consisted of peripheral blood, taken on day 0 of AZD1222 vaccination. The receptor's source is an adult in good health. CDR3 in amino acids: CASSFFVEYGYTF. Here the CDR3 DNA reads TGTGCCAGCAGTTTTTTCGTGGAGTATGGCTACACCTTC.